The rows below give T cell receptor beta chains drawn from one sample of a study of blood T cell repertoires in COVID-19. The method was immunoSEQ multiplex PCR; TCRdb's version includes in-frame clones alone and lacks a portion of them. The profile shows 140,000 to 150,000 clones, 88% of them singletons. The sample comprised peripheral blood. These receptors all come from a human donor in a cohort sampled during active COVID-19. CDR3s leave out the opening cysteine and the closing phenylalanine or tryptophan. Fields, in order: CDR3 length, V gene, CDR3 protein.

14	TRBV19	ASSTLAGGPGGELF
14	TRBV19	ASSIRRGGHNNEQF
12	TRBV6-1	ASSETNRPSEQF
14	TRBV6-2/TRBV6-3	ASSRRTGANPGGYT
11	TRBV4-1	ASSQGGLARKY
14	TRBV10-1	ASSDPTVWDTGELF
13	TRBV5-5	ASSFGRQDSYEQY
13	TRBV28	ASSLSQGRVYGYT
13	TRBV4-2	ASSQGGGIGNTIY
12	TRBV19	ASSMVSSNQPQH
11	TRBV28	ASSLYRVAEQF
15	TRBV4-1	ASSQGKGGDWNTEAF
14	TRBV27	ASSPRPGGPLYEQY
12	TRBV27	ASSLLQGADGYT
12	TRBV19	ASSSGQAQETQY
11	TRBV7-3	ASSLMSEAEAF
12	TRBV6-2/TRBV6-3	ASSYSRGEEGYT
13	TRBV5-4	ASSFDSLRNTEAF
10	TRBV29-1	SVEELGREQY
13	TRBV7-6	ASRTGTLKSDTQY
12	TRBV28	ASSLAGGSYEQY
11	TRBV6-4	ASSETGGDEQF
15	TRBV4-3	ASSQDQTGSSYNEQF
14	TRBV5-4	ASSLAVSGGAETQY
15	TRBV15	ATSRGGLAGTTGELF
14	TRBV7-9	ASSLDLGDSNQPQH
15	TRBV4-1	ASSPPPGGMSNYGYT
11	TRBV7-2	ASRLGQSYEQY
15	TRBV6-6	ASSRFRDRGALYEQY
13	TRBV2	ASRHRDRGTGELF
16	TRBV4-1	ASSQINIGQAAFDEQF
12	TRBV5-4	ASSRGQGAYEQY
12	TRBV7-9	ASSLVGEGQPQH
15	TRBV21-1	ASTDPSGRGGTDTQY
14	TRBV6-4	ASSPRTSGGAGEQF